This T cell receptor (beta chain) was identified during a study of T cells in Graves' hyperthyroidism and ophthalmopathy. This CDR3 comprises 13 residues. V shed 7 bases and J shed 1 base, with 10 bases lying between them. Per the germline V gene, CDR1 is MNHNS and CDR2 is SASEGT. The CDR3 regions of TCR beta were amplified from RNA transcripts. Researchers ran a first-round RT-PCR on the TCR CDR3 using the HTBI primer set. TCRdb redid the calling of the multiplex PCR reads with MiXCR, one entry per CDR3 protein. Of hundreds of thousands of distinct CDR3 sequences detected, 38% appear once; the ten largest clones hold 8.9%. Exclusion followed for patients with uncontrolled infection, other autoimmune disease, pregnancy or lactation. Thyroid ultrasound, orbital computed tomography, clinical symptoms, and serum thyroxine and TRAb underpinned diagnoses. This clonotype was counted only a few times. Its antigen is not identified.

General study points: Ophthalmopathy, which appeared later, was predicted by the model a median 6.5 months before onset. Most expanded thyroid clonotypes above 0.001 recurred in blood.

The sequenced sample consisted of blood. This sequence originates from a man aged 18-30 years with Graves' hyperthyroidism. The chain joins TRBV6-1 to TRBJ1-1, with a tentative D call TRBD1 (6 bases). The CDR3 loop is CASNTGQNTEAFF. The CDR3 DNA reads TGTGCCAGCAATACGGGACAGAACACTGAAGCTTTCTTT.